Ten or more counts support the clone carrying this T cell receptor (beta chain). Its specificity is unknown. The sample belongs to a study of CD8 T cells in ankylosing spondylitis. Study observations and caveats: Ankylosing spondylitis blood appeared to be characterized by a TCR beta motif of roughly eight highly homologous variants.

Trimming cost V 0 bases and J 5 bases, with 12 bases left between them. The CDR3 totals 14 residues. Germline assignment: CDR1 SQVTM and CDR2 ANQGSEA. MiXCR, run by TCRdb on the 5' RACE reads, gives a single entry per CDR3 protein. The table has some 840,000 distinct CDR3 sequences, 10% to 15% seen once. This chain joins TRBV29-1 and TRBJ2-3; D may match TRBD1 or TRBD2 (5 bases each). The sample was blood, either unsorted or a sorted T cell fraction (not recorded which). The TCR comes from a male donor with ankylosing spondylitis. CDR3 sequence (DNA): TGCAGCGTTGAAGATGTGGGGACGAGAGATACGCAGTATTTT. The encoded protein is CSVEDVGTRDTQYF.